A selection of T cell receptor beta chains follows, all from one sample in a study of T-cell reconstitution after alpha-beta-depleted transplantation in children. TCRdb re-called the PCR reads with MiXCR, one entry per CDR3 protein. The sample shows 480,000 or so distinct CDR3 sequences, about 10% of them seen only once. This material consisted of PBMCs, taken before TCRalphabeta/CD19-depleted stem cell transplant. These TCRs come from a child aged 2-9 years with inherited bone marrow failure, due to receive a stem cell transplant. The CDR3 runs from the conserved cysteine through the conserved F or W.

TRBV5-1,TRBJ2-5,CASSLGGGFQETQYF
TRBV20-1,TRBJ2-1,CSALRSGTYNEQFF
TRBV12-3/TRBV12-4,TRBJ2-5,CASSFPPTGYQETQYF
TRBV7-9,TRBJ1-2,CAEPVGNYGYTF
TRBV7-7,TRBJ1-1,CASSLGTVAEAFF
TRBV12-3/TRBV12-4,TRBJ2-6,CASSLRTGGYGANVLTF
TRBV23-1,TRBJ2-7,CASSQSRCGTGKSEQYF
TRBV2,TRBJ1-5,CASSEAGRGRQPQHF
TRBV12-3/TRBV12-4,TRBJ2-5,CTSSFAVLGIAGAGETQYF
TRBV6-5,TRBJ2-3,CASSTLAGVRDTQYF
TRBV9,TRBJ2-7,CASSAGQGFEQYF
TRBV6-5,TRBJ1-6,CASSLWTGEASPLHF
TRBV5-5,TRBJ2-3,CASSEFTGIRTDTQYF
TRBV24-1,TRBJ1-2,CATSGPYRGDGYTF
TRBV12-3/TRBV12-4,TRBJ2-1,CASSPRRLAGEGNEQFF
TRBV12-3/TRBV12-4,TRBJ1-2,CASSFRGPYNYGYTF
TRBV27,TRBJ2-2,CASSPGTVGELFF
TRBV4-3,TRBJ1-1,CASRVNRGENTEAFF
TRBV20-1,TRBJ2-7,CSASFTWGEQYF
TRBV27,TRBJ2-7,CASSWGGNHEQYF
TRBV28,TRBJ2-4,CASSFGTGADIQYF
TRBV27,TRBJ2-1,CASSSAAHNEQFF
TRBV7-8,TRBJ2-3,CASSLVGGQLSGDTQYF
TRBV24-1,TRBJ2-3,CATSESPSYTDTQYF
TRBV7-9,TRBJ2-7,CASSFGGGSYEQYF
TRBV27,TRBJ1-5,CASRDRGDAGAVNQPQHF
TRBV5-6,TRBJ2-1,CASSLTGTPGNEQFF
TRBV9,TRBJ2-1,CASSVVPRTYEQFF
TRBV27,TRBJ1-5,CASSLSVSAQPQHF
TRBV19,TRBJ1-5,CASSRQGNQPQHF
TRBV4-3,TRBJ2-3,CASSQGTGSTDTQYF
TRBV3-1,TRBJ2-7,CASSLTSGKYEQYF
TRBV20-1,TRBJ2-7,CSARGFGYSGTDSYEQYF
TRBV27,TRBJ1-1,CASSSLWGSNTEAFF
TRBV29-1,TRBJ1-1,CSVGGEWEAFF
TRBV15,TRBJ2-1,CATSPRFSTNEQFF
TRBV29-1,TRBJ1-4,CSVHIAEGTNEKLFF
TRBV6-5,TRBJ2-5,CASSRRFTDGQETQYF
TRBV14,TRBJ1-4,CASSPVAATNEKLFF
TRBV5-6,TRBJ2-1,CASSLFPDNEQFF
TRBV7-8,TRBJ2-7,CASSPPVFHEQYF
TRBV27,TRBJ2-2,CASRRVSGRAYTGELFF
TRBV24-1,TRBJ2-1,CATSENIVGEQFF
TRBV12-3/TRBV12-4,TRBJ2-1,CASSFRDRGFHEQFF
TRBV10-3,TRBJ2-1,CAISGLLGGIGSYNEQFF
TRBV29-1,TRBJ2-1,CSVEGWTEGSYNEQFF
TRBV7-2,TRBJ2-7,CASSLAPGLSYEQYF
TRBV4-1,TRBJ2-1,CASSQRGGGRVSSYNEQFF
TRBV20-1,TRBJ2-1,CSARDQVGVAYNEQFF
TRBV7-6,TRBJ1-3,CASSLGTRAGNTIYF
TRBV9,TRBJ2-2,CASSVRDRRNANTGELFF
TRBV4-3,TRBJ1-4,CASSRNRDPVNEKLFF
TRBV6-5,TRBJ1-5,CASSYGERNGPQHF
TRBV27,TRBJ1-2,CASSPLGGGGYTF